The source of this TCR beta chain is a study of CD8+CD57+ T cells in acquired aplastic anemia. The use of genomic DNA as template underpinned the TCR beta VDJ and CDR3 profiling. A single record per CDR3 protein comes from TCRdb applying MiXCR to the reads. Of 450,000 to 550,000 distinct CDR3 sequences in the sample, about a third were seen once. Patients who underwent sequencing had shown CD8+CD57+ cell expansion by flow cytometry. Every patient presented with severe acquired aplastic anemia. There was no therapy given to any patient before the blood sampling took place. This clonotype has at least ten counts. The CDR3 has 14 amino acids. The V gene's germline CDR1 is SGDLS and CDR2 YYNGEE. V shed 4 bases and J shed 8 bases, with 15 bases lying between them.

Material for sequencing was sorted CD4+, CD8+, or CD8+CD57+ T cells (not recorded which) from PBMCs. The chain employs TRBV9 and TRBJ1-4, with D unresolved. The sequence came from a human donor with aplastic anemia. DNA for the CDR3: TGTGCCAGCAGCCGGACGGAAGGTGGGGAAAAACTGTTTTTT. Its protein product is CASSRTEGGEKLFF.